These 3 T cell receptor beta chains were sequenced from one sample in a study of cytomegalovirus exposure and HLA in healthy donors. PCR used 60 Vbeta primers and 13 Jbeta primers. Produced via immunoSEQ multiplex PCR; TCRdb's table is partial and in-frame only. The sample lists 120,000 or so clones, over 60% occurring once. The sample taken for sequencing was PBMCs. The receptors were gathered from a man in his late teens or twenties in good health and CMV-seronegative.

V usage is TRBV4-1 and J usage is TRBJ2-1, with D possibly TRBD1 on 7 matching bases. CDR3 length equals 17 residues. Germline V CDR1 and CDR2: MGHRA, YSYEKL. Trimming cost V 3 bases and J 6 bases, with 21 bases left between them. The CDR3 loop is CASSQDNRGLGGNEQFF. CDR3 coding DNA: TGCGCCAGCAGCCAGGATAACAGGGGACTTGGGGGCAATGAGCAGTTCTTC.

The V and J genes are TRBV2 and TRBJ2-7; perhaps TRBD1 as D (6 bases). CDR3 size: 15 residues. CDR1 SNHLY and CDR2 FYNNEI come from the germline V gene. The ends were cut back, 6 bases at V and 0 bases at J, with 15 bases in the middle. The CDR3 DNA follows: TGTGCCAGCAGCGAACAGGGTAGTAGCTCCTACGAGCAGTACGTC. It is translated as CASSEQGSSSYEQYV.

This clone appeared a few times. CDR3 in amino acids: CASSFQGYEQYF. CDR3 DNA: TGTGCCAGCAGCTTTCAGGGCTACGAGCAGTACTTC. This chain joins TRBV5-4 and TRBJ2-7; D might be TRBD1 (5 bases). The germline V and J ends were trimmed by 2 bases and 3 bases, with 6 bases remaining between them. Per the germline V gene, CDR1 is SGHNT and CDR2 is YYREEE (reference sequence). The length of the CDR3 is 12 residues.